The entry below gives a single T cell receptor (beta chain) sequence along with its context. What it binds is not known. V lost 4 bases and J 2 bases, leaving 3 bases between the germline ends. CDR1 and CDR2 (germline): SGHRS, YFSETQ. There are 11 residues in the CDR3. Measured with immunoSEQ multiplex PCR; TCRdb has only the in-frame clones, and not every one. The repertoire consists of some 40,000 clones, with roughly 74% occurring once and the leading ten covering 2.5% to 3.5%. The data were obtained in a study of vaccination effects on CD4 cells after COVID-19. Scientists isolated CD4+ T cells after a roughly 10-day culture period ended.

This receptor was taken from a human donor who received a COVID-19 vaccine. Here the sequenced sample was CD4+ T cells from PBMCs cultured without peptide, taken before COVID-19 vaccination. J is TRBJ1-1 and V is TRBV5-1, with D unresolved. The CDR3 sequence is CASSQNTEAFF. DNA for the CDR3: TGCGCCAGCAGCCAAAACACTGAAGCTTTCTTT.